The 16 T cell receptor beta chains presented below share a single source sample, sequenced in a study of blood T cell repertoires in COVID-19 (dated by TCRdb to the early 2020s). Receptors were amplified or captured by the immunoSEQ multiplex PCR assay. Imported from immuneACCESS, the table was reduced by TCRdb to in-frame sequences with V and J called. These copies leave out some clones; in studies compared against another copy, an unresolved V gene accounts for under half, and the cause of the remainder is not known. The sample includes under 300,000 clones, with more than 75% observed a single time. The top ten constitute 5% to 7.5% of the sample. The material sequenced was PBMCs or T cells enriched from blood (not recorded which). Receptors originate from a woman aged 45-65 years who had been exposed to COVID-19.

This chain joins TRBV5-8 and TRBJ2-7; possible D gene TRBD1, 5 bases. This CDR3 is 13 amino acids long. Trimming shortened V by 4 bases and J by 3 bases, and 11 bases separated the two germline ends. In germline, CDR1 is SGHTS, CDR2 YDEGEE. CDR3 nucleotide sequence: TGTGCCAGCAGCAGAGCGCAGGGCTACGAGCAGTACTTC. Translating gives CASSRAQGYEQYF.

This chain links TRBV9 with TRBJ2-3; 10 nucleotides align to TRBD2. The CDR3 consists of 15 residues. Germline lookup yields CDR1 SGDLS and CDR2 YYNGEE. With V trimmed by 4 bases and J by 1 base, 3 bases remained unmatched. The DNA of the CDR3 is TGTGCCAGCAGCTTGAGCGGGGGGGGCACAGATACGCAGTATTTT. Protein: CASSLSGGGTDTQYF.

This chain uses TRBV7-8 with TRBJ1-5; TRBD1 matches 9 bases. Germline CDR1 and CDR2: SGHVS and FQNEAQ. This CDR3 has 16 residues. V trimming: 4 bases; J trimming: 3 bases; junction bases outside the gene matches: 7. As DNA, the CDR3 is TGTGCCAGCAGCTATCGACAGGGGGAAATCAATCAGCCCCAGCATTTT. Encoded protein: CASSYRQGEINQPQHF.

V usage is TRBV11-2 and J usage is TRBJ2-5, with D possibly being TRBD2 (7 bases). The V end lost 5 bases, the J end lost 5 bases, and 15 bases lay between the germline ends. CDR1 and CDR2 from the germline V gene are SGHAT and FQNNGV. The CDR3 contains 14 residues. Here the CDR3 DNA reads TGTGCCAGCAGCCTACAAGGGGGAGGGGAGACCCAGTACTTC. This codes for CASSLQGGGETQYF.

This chain joins TRBV11-2 and TRBJ1-1; D may be TRBD1 (6 bases). The CDR3 consists of 14 residues. Germline V gene lookup returns CDR1 SGHAT and CDR2 FQNNGV. Trimming took 4 bases from V and 4 from J, leaving 13 bases between them. Written as DNA, the CDR3 is TGTGCCAGCAGCTCCGCGGGGGGCAGCACTGAAGCTTTCTTT. This gives the protein CASSSAGGSTEAFF.

This chain joins TRBV6-5 and TRBJ1-1; D perhaps matches TRBD1 (6 bases). The CDR3 consists of 13 residues. Trimming cost V 11 bases and J 7 bases, with 20 bases left between them. Germline assignment: CDR1 MNHEY and CDR2 SVGAGI. The CDR3 protein is CAVHVEGGIEAFF. CDR3 bases: TGTGCCGTGCATGTTGAAGGGGGAATTGAAGCTTTCTTT.

This clone came up once. V gene TRBV2 combines with J gene TRBJ2-1; 10 bases map to TRBD2. V was pared by 3 bases and J by 2 bases, with 1 base of the junction left unmatched. This CDR3 contains 15 residues. Germline V gene sequence: CDR1 SNHLY, CDR2 FYNNEI. This CDR3 is CASSDSGGAYNEQFF. In DNA, the CDR3 is TGTGCCAGCAGTGACAGCGGGGGGGCCTACAATGAGCAGTTCTTC. The full variable domain, completed using reference TRBV2 and TRBJ2-1, is EPEVTQTPSHQVTQMGQEVILRCVPISNHLYFYWYRQILGQKVEFLVSFYNNEISEKSEIFDDQFSVERPDGSNFTLKIRSTKLEDSAMYFCASSDSGGAYNEQFFGPGTRLTVL.

The chain carries TRBV27 and TRBJ2-7, with TRBD2 matching 13 bases. Germline V CDR1 and CDR2: MNHEY, SMNVEV (reference sequence). The V segment lost 5 bases and the J segment 5 bases; nucleotides outside the gene matches: 3. The CDR3 has 14 amino acids. In DNA form, the CDR3 reads TGTGCCAGCAGTACTAGCGGGGGGGCACACGAGCAGTACTTC. Encoded protein: CASSTSGGAHEQYF.

The V and J genes are TRBV2 and TRBJ1-5, with D perhaps matching TRBD1 (6 bases). CDR1 SNHLY and CDR2 FYNNEI come from the germline V gene. CDR3 length: 14 residues. The V end lost 6 bases, the J end lost 3 bases, and 12 bases lay between the germline ends. The CDR3 reads CASRPRGPNQPQHF. The CDR3 bases are TGTGCCAGCAGGCCCAGGGGCCCCAATCAGCCCCAGCATTTT.

The chain combines TRBV9 with TRBJ1-2; D unresolved. The V gene's germline CDR1 is SGDLS and CDR2 YYNGEE. V was cut by 4 bases and J by 5 bases, with 9 bases left in between. This CDR3 comprises 12 residues. CDR3 coding DNA: TGTGCCAGCAGCTCTCGGACTTATGGCTACACCTTC. This translates into CASSSRTYGYTF.

The chain employs TRBV12-3 or TRBV12-4 and TRBJ1-2; D remains unclear. This CDR3 comprises 13 residues. The V and J ends lost 5 bases and 4 bases respectively, with 11 bases between them. CDR3: CASSLSRAYGYTF. CDR3 DNA sequence: TGTGCCAGCAGTCTGTCACGCGCCTATGGCTACACCTTC.

Written as DNA, the CDR3 is TGTGCCAGCAGGAGGACAGGGATGAACACTGAAGCTTTCTTT. Its protein is CASRRTGMNTEAFF. The chain couples TRBV2 to TRBJ1-1; 8 nucleotides match TRBD1. J lost 0 bases, V lost 6 bases, and 3 bases had no gene match. CDR1 and CDR2 from the germline V gene are SNHLY and FYNNEI. The CDR3 is 14 amino acids.

The chain carries TRBV5-1 and TRBJ1-2; D not resolved. Deletions cut 4 bases from V and 6 bases from J, with 19 bases between. Germline V gene lookup returns CDR1 SGHRS and CDR2 YFSETQ. The CDR3 runs 15 residues. CDR3 protein: CASSPPLVGGHGYTF. CDR3 in DNA: TGCGCCAGCAGCCCACCCCTTGTGGGAGGACATGGCTACACCTTC.

This clone was detected once. The gene calls are TRBV27 and TRBJ2-2, with D tentatively TRBD1 (6 bases). The V gene lost 2 bases and the J gene lost 5 bases, with 12 bases spanning the gap. Per the germline V gene, CDR1 is MNHEY and CDR2 is SMNVEV (reference sequence). The CDR3 is made up of 15 amino acids. The CDR3 DNA reads TGTGCCAGCAGTTTAGGGGCAGGGGTGACCGGGGAGCTGTTTTTT. It codes for CASSLGAGVTGELFF.

The chain combines TRBV2 with TRBJ2-7, with 8 nucleotides matching TRBD1. V lost 6 bases and J lost 5; bases outside the gene matches: 12. This CDR3 comprises 15 residues. Germline V gives CDR1 SNHLY, CDR2 FYNNEI. In DNA, the CDR3 is TGTGCCAGCAGGGCAGGGGGCTTGAGGTCCGACGAGCAGTACTTC. This codes for CASRAGGLRSDEQYF.

CDR3 nucleotide sequence: TGCGCCAGCAGCCAAGATCCGGGGACTGGAGATACGCAGTATTTT. It translates to CASSQDPGTGDTQYF. This chain uses TRBV4-3 with TRBJ2-3; D is possibly TRBD2 (6 bases). V was pared by 0 bases and J by 5 bases, with 12 bases between. Per the germline V gene, CDR1 is LGHNA and CDR2 is YSLEER. The CDR3 sequence is 15 residues long.